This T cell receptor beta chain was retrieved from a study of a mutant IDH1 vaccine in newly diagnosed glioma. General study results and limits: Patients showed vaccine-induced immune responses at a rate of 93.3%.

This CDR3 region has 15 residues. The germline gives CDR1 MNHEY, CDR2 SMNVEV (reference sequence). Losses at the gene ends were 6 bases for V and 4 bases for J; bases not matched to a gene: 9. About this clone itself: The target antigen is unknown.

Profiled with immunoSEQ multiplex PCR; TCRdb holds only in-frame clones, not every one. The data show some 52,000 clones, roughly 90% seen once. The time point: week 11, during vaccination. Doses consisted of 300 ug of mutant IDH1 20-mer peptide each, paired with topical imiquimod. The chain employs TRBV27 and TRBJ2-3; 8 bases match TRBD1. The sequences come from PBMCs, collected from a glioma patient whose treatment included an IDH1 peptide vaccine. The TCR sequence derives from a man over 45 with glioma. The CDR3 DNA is TGTGCCAGCAGGAATGGCGACAGGGGCCCAGATACGCAGTATTTT. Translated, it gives CASRNGDRGPDTQYF.